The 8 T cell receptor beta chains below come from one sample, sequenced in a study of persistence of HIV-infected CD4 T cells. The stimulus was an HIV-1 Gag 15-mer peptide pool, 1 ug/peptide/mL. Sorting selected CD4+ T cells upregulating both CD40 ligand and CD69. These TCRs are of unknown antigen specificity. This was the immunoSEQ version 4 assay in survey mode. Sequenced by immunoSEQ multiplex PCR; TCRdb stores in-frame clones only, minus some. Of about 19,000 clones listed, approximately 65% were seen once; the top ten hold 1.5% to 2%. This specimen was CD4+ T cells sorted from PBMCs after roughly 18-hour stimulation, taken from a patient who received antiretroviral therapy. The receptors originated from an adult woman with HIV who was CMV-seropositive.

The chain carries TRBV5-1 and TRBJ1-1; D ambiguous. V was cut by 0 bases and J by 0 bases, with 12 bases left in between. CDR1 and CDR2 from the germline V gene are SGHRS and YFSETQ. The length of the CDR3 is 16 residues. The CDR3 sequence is CASSLGPGYLNTEAFF. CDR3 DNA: TGCGCCAGCAGCTTGGGTCCAGGATACCTGAACACTGAAGCTTTCTTT.

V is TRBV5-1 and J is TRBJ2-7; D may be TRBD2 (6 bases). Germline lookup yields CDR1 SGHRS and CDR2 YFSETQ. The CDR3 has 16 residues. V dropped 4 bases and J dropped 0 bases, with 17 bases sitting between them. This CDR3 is CASSPRDWPSSYEQYF. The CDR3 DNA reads TGCGCCAGCAGCCCACGGGACTGGCCGAGCTCCTACGAGCAGTACTTC.

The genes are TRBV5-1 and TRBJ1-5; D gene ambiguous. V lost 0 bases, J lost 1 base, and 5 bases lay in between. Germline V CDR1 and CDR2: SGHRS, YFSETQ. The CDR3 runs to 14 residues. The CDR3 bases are TGCGCCAGCAGCTTGGATGGCAGCAATCAGCCCCAGCATTTT. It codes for CASSLDGSNQPQHF.

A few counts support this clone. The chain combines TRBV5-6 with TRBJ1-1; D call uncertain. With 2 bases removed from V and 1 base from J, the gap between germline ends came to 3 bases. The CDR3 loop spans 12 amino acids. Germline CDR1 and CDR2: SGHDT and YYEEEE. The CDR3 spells CASSFQNTEAFF. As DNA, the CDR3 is TGTGCCAGCAGCTTTCAGAACACTGAAGCTTTCTTT.

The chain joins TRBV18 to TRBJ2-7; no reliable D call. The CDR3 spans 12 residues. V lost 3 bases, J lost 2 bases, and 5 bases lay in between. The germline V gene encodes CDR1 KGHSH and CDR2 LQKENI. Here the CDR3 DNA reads TGTGCCAGCTCACCCCGGACCTACGAGCAGTACTTC. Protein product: CASSPRTYEQYF.

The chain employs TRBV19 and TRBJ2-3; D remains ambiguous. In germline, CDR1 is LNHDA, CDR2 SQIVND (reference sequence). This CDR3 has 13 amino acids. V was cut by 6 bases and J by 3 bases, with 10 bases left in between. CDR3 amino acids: CASSLEWTDTQYF. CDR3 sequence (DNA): TGTGCCAGTAGCCTGGAGTGGACAGATACGCAGTATTTT.

CDR3 sequence: CASRSGTVDTEAFF. The CDR3, as DNA: TGTGCCAGCAGATCCGGGACAGTGGACACTGAAGCTTTCTTT. The chain employs TRBV6-5 and TRBJ1-1; 7 nucleotides match TRBD1. The V segment lost 6 bases and the J segment 3 bases; nucleotides outside the gene matches: 7. Per the germline V gene, CDR1 is MNHEY and CDR2 is SVGAGI. The CDR3 length is 14 residues.

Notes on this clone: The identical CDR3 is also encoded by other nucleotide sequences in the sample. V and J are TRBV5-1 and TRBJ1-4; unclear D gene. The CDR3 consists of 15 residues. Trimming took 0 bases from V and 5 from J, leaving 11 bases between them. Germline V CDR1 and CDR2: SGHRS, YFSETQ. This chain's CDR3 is CASSLDGNLNEKLFF. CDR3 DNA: TGCGCCAGCAGCTTGGATGGGAATCTAAATGAAAAACTGTTTTTT.